This record covers a single T cell receptor (beta chain). The antigen remains unidentified. The data are from a study of untreated major depressive disorder. General study findings and limits: Depressed patients' CD4+ T cells carried increased TRBV05-01 (Vbeta 5.1) usage versus control CD4+ T cells.

The CDR3 length is 14 residues. Losses at the gene ends were 6 bases for V and 8 bases for J; bases not matched to a gene: 11. The V gene's germline CDR1 is MNHEY and CDR2 SVGAGI. The protocol was immunoSEQ multiplex PCR, while the TCRdb copy is restricted to in-frame clones and leaves out a portion. The sample has 10,000 to 15,000 clones, 90% to 95% seen once; the top ten hold 1.5% to 2%. The chain joins TRBV6-5 to TRBJ1-2; TRBD1 aligns across 8 bases. Source material: CD4+ T cells from PBMCs. This TCR came from a woman between 25 and 40 years old with major depressive disorder. This CDR3 is CASSLLGTGVGYTF. The CDR3 bases are TGTGCCAGCAGCTTACTTGGGACAGGTGTCGGCTACACCTTC.